These T cell receptor beta chains were read from a single sample in a study of metastatic and nonmetastatic thyroid tumors. TCRdb re-called the PCR reads through MiXCR. The table shows roughly 15,000 clones, with approximately 12% occurring only once. Sample: blood. These receptors were collected from a female donor with papillary thyroid cancer or a benign thyroid nodule (not recorded which). Some clones in this sample may be carry-over from other donors' samples. Both conserved end residues are part of each CDR3. Each record gives: V gene, D gene, CDR3 protein. The D gene is left open where the match is weak.

V gene: TRBV6-2/TRBV6-3
D gene: TRBD2
CDR3 protein: CASINPLAGNGYNEQFF

V gene: TRBV28
D gene: NA
CDR3 protein: CASTTLLRGKGGELFF

V gene: TRBV20-1
D gene: NA
CDR3 protein: CSAIDASGFREKLFF

V gene: TRBV19
D gene: NA
CDR3 protein: CASKRGRTDTQYF

V gene: TRBV2
D gene: NA
CDR3 protein: CASIGPVYGYTF

V gene: TRBV7-8
D gene: NA
CDR3 protein: CASSLGSYTGELFF

V gene: TRBV28
D gene: TRBD1
CDR3 protein: CASRSTGGFSPLHF

V gene: TRBV2
D gene: TRBD1
CDR3 protein: CASMLQTGHTDTQYF

V gene: TRBV5-1
D gene: NA
CDR3 protein: CASRRGKNTGELFF

V gene: TRBV6-5
D gene: NA
CDR3 protein: CASSPPGPGASTDTQYF

V gene: TRBV2
D gene: NA
CDR3 protein: CASRLPAAYEQYF

V gene: TRBV15
D gene: NA
CDR3 protein: CATSRQRPTGTHNDQFF

V gene: TRBV19
D gene: NA
CDR3 protein: CASSLTDTQYF

V gene: TRBV6-1
D gene: NA
CDR3 protein: CASSDAPQGPNQPQHF

V gene: TRBV29-1
D gene: TRBD1
CDR3 protein: CSVDRGVTDTQYF

V gene: TRBV12-3/TRBV12-4
D gene: NA
CDR3 protein: CASSPKVYGYTF

V gene: TRBV12-3/TRBV12-4
D gene: TRBD1
CDR3 protein: CASSPRTGASKYEQYF

V gene: TRBV4-1
D gene: NA
CDR3 protein: CANSPPYGGPQGYTF

V gene: TRBV27
D gene: TRBD2
CDR3 protein: CASSWGLGSGRSTDTQYF

V gene: TRBV14
D gene: TRBD2
CDR3 protein: CASSPYLAGTDTQYF

V gene: TRBV6-1
D gene: TRBD2
CDR3 protein: CASSDSAGGSTDTQYF

V gene: TRBV9
D gene: NA
CDR3 protein: CASSVSSGELFF

V gene: TRBV20-1
D gene: NA
CDR3 protein: CSAGGGGAYEQYF

V gene: TRBV9
D gene: NA
CDR3 protein: CASSVDVGLPTGDGCTF

V gene: TRBV19
D gene: TRBD1
CDR3 protein: CASSTPTGENYGYTF

V gene: TRBV28
D gene: TRBD2
CDR3 protein: CASLLAGGVNEQFF

V gene: TRBV6-1
D gene: NA
CDR3 protein: CASSEWEGWGYGNSPLHF

V gene: TRBV12-3/TRBV12-4
D gene: NA
CDR3 protein: CASSLSGKGNTIYF

V gene: TRBV28
D gene: NA
CDR3 protein: CASTPWKSTNEKLFF

V gene: TRBV9
D gene: TRBD1
CDR3 protein: CASSVGDRGEAFF

V gene: TRBV2
D gene: TRBD1
CDR3 protein: CASSESGMTGSHGYTF

V gene: TRBV14
D gene: TRBD1
CDR3 protein: CASSQGQQETQYF

V gene: TRBV6-1
D gene: NA
CDR3 protein: CASTFPTDTQYF

V gene: TRBV2
D gene: NA
CDR3 protein: CANLQQPYGYTF

V gene: TRBV9
D gene: NA
CDR3 protein: CASGGMGTEAFF

V gene: TRBV7-9
D gene: NA
CDR3 protein: CASGAARSHTF

V gene: TRBV18
D gene: NA
CDR3 protein: CASSENYEQYF